A single sample gave rise to the 30 T cell receptor beta chains below, sequenced in a study of beta chain features in type 1 diabetes. The sequenced template was cDNA made from the entire isolated RNA. The table came from immunoSEQ multiplex PCR; TCRdb's copy has only in-frame clones and leaves some out. The sample lists about 360,000 clones; over 9.5% were seen once. Source material: naive CD4+ T cells from blood. The receptors originated from a young man in good health.

The chain is built from TRBV9 and TRBJ2-1; 7 bases line up with TRBD2. The CDR3 extends over 14 amino acids. Germline V gene data show CDR1 as SGDLS and CDR2 as YYNGEE. Trimming at V came to 0 bases and at J to 7 bases, leaving 4 bases not matched to a gene. CDR3 in DNA: TGTGCCAGCAGCGTAGGGACTAGAATGAATGAGCAGTTCTTC. Amino acids: CASSVGTRMNEQFF.

The J gene is TRBJ2-6, the V gene TRBV14; no reliable D call. Germline loops: CDR1 SGHDN, CDR2 FVKESK. The CDR3 is made up of 13 amino acids. V gave up 3 bases and J gave up 3 bases, with 3 bases separating them. CDR3 sequence reads: CASSHGGANVLTF. The CDR3 coding sequence is TGTGCCAGCAGCCACGGTGGGGCCAACGTCCTGACTTTC. The full variable domain, rest sourced from reference TRBV14 and TRBJ2-6, is EAGVTQFPSHSVIEKGQTVTLRCDPISGHDNLYWYRRVMGKEIKFLLHFVKESKQDESGMPNNRFLAERTGGTYSTLKVQPAELEDSGVYFCASSHGGANVLTFGAGSRLTVL.

The rearrangement uses TRBV9 and TRBJ2-7; 7 bases fit TRBD2. J lost 1 base, V lost 2 bases, and 6 bases had no gene match. The length of the CDR3 is 15 residues. Germline V gene data show CDR1 as SGDLS and CDR2 as YYNGEE. CDR3 amino acids: CASSVGRGRSYEQYF. The CDR3, as DNA: TGTGCCAGCAGCGTTGGGCGCGGGAGATCCTACGAGCAGTACTTC.

V usage is TRBV30 and J usage is TRBJ1-1; D is perhaps TRBD1 (6 bases). Trimming pared 2 bases from V and 1 base from J, leaving 8 bases between. The germline CDR1 and CDR2 sequences are GTSNPN and SVGIG (reference sequence). The CDR3 totals 13 residues. CDR3 amino acids: CAWSTQGNTEAFF. The CDR3 DNA follows: TGTGCCTGGAGTACACAGGGGAACACTGAAGCTTTCTTT.

This chain joins TRBV19 and TRBJ1-1, with a possible D match to TRBD1 (5 bases). V was clipped by 8 bases and J by 3 bases, with 16 bases between them. Germline CDR1 LNHDA, CDR2 SQIVND (reference sequence). CDR3 length: 14 residues. The CDR3 coding sequence is TGTGCCAGTTCAACTCTCCCGGGGGACACTGAAGCTTTCTTT. As protein: CASSTLPGDTEAFF.

This clone has more than one count but fewer than ten. V and J are TRBV9 and TRBJ2-1, with a tentative D call TRBD2 (5 bases). CDR3 length: 15 amino acids. V was clipped by 3 bases and J by 0 bases, with 10 bases between them. Germline V CDR1 and CDR2: SGDLS, YYNGEE. In nucleotides, the CDR3 is TGTGCCAGCAGCGCGACTGGGAGCTCCTACAATGAGCAGTTCTTC. Its translation: CASSATGSSYNEQFF.

The chain is built from TRBV7-2 and TRBJ1-4; no firm D call. This CDR3 is built from 13 residues. Germline V gene data show CDR1 as SGHTA and CDR2 as FQGNSA. Trimming removed 4 bases from V and 12 bases from J, with 15 bases in between. This chain's CDR3 is CASSSVFGEELFF. For the CDR3, the DNA is TGTGCCAGCAGCTCAGTCTTCGGGGAGGAACTGTTTTTT. Full variable domain (missing parts from reference TRBV7-2 and TRBJ1-4): GAGVSQSPSNKVTEKGKDVELRCDPISGHTALYWYRQSLGQGLEFLIYFQGNSAPDKSGLPSDRFSAERTGGSVSTLTIQRTQQEDSAVYLCASSSVFGEELFFGSGTQLSVL.

The chain employs TRBV5-1 and TRBJ2-5, with D tentatively TRBD1 (5 bases). V gave up 0 bases and J gave up 4 bases, with 10 bases separating them. The V gene's germline CDR1 is SGHRS and CDR2 YFSETQ. This CDR3 is 14 amino acids long. This CDR3 reads CASSLGRGRETQYF. The CDR3 nucleotides read TGCGCCAGCAGCTTGGGTAGGGGAAGAGAGACCCAGTACTTC.

The sample holds a few counts of this clone. J is TRBJ1-6 and V is TRBV18; perhaps TRBD1 as D (6 bases). This CDR3 is built from 15 residues. V lost 1 base and J lost 7, with 11 bases in between. Per the germline V gene, CDR1 is KGHSH and CDR2 is LQKENI. The DNA for the CDR3 is TGTGCCAGCTCACCACTCAGGGGAAGGAATTCACCCCTCCACTTT. This translates into CASSPLRGRNSPLHF. Using reference TRBV18 and TRBJ1-6 for the parts outside the CDR3, the full variable domain is NAGVMQNPRHLVRRRGQEARLRCSPMKGHSHVYWYRQLPEEGLKFMVYLQKENIIDESGMPKERFSAEFPKEGPSILRIQQVVRGDSAAYFCASSPLRGRNSPLHFGNGTRLTVT.

V and J are TRBV28 and TRBJ2-5; 8 positions match TRBD2. With 8 bases clipped from V and 4 bases from J, the junction kept 18 bases outside the gene matches. CDR3 length: 17 residues. Looked up from germline, CDR1 is MDHEN and CDR2 is SYDVKM. The CDR3 DNA sequence: TGTGCCAGCGAAGCCACCGGGAGGGCCATGTTCGGAGAGACCCAGTACTTC. This gives the protein CASEATGRAMFGETQYF.

This clone occurred a few times. The genes are TRBV7-9 and TRBJ2-3; tentative D call: TRBD2 (6 bases). This CDR3 contains 15 residues. V was pared by 4 bases and J by 2 bases, with 13 bases between. The V gene's germline CDR1 is SEHNR and CDR2 FQNEAQ (reference sequence). As DNA, the CDR3 is TGTGCCAGCAGCTATGGGGGACTTCACACAGATACGCAGTATTTT. Its translation: CASSYGGLHTDTQYF.

The J gene is TRBJ1-2, the V gene TRBV7-8; TRBD1 aligns across 7 bases. Germline values: CDR1 SGHVS, CDR2 FQNEAQ. The CDR3 contains 13 residues. V was pared by 4 bases and J by 9 bases, with 8 bases of the junction left unmatched. The CDR3 nucleotides read TGTGCCAGCAGCTCACGGTCCAGGGGGAGCTACACCTTC. Protein: CASSSRSRGSYTF.

In DNA, the CDR3 is TGTGCCAGCAGCGCACTACAGGGGCAGCCCCAGCATTTT. Translating it yields CASSALQGQPQHF. The rearrangement uses TRBV11-2 and TRBJ1-5; 7 bases line up with TRBD1. The V gene's germline CDR1 is SGHAT and CDR2 FQNNGV. The CDR3 length is 13 residues. Unmatched junction bases numbered 5, after V lost 5 bases and J lost 7 bases.

Comment on this clone: This same CDR3 is encoded by further DNA sequences in the sample. This chain uses TRBV18 with TRBJ2-7; 7 nucleotides agree with TRBD1. The CDR3 length is 14 residues. V trimming: 3 bases; J trimming: 2 bases; junction bases outside the gene matches: 4. Germline values: CDR1 KGHSH, CDR2 LQKENI. The CDR3 sequence is CASSPRDSTYEQYF. In DNA, the CDR3 is TGTGCCAGCTCACCGAGGGACAGCACCTACGAGCAGTACTTC.

This clone was observed a handful of times. This sequence joins TRBV5-1 and TRBJ1-1, with 7 bases aligning to TRBD1. CDR3 length equals 15 residues. Germline V lookup: CDR1 SGHRS, CDR2 YFSETQ. J gave up 6 bases and V 0 bases, and 8 bases lay outside the gene matches. This CDR3 is CASSLELGTEAEAFF. The CDR3 bases are TGCGCCAGCAGCTTGGAGTTAGGGACAGAGGCTGAAGCTTTCTTT.

The CDR3 region is CASSLTVLTDTQYF. In DNA, the CDR3 is TGCGCCAGCAGCTTGACAGTCCTCACAGATACGCAGTATTTT. This rearrangement joins TRBV5-1 to TRBJ2-3; the D is unclear. V was cut by 1 base and J by 2 bases, with 8 bases left in between. There are 14 residues in the CDR3. Germline V lookup: CDR1 SGHRS, CDR2 YFSETQ.

The chain employs TRBV5-8 and TRBJ2-3; tentatively, D is TRBD2 (6 bases). The CDR3 has 16 amino acids. The ends were cut back, 1 base at V and 1 base at J, with 13 bases in the middle. Germline-derived CDR1 and CDR2 are SGHTS and YDEGEE. The chain's CDR3 is CASSLLGEVGTDTQYF. The CDR3 DNA is TGTGCCAGCAGCTTGTTGGGGGAGGTCGGCACAGATACGCAGTATTTT.

This clone was found a few times. The V call is TRBV5-4, the J call TRBJ2-5, with a tentative D call TRBD2 (5 bases). CDR1 is SGHNT, CDR2 YYREEE, per germline (reference sequence). CDR3 length: 15 residues. Trimming took off 1 base at V and 1 base at J, with 11 bases between the two ends. CDR3 nucleotides: TGTGCCAGCAGCTTGAGCGCGACTACCCAAGAGACCCAGTACTTC. Its translation: CASSLSATTQETQYF. Complete variable domain (other parts from reference TRBV5-4 and TRBJ2-5): ETGVTQSPTHLIKTRGQQVTLRCSSQSGHNTVSWYQQALGQGPQFIFQYYREEENGRGNFPPRFSGLQFPNYSSELNVNALELDDSALYLCASSLSATTQETQYFGPGTRLLVL.

The chain carries TRBV29-1 and TRBJ2-7; 9 nucleotides line up with TRBD1. V was clipped by 7 bases and J by 4 bases; unmatched bases: 5. This CDR3 has 12 amino acids. Germline loops: CDR1 SQVTM, CDR2 ANQGSEA. CDR3 coding DNA: TGCAGCGCCCTACAGGGGGCGTACGAGCAGTACTTC. Translated, it gives CSALQGAYEQYF.

This clone was recorded a few times. This sequence joins TRBV10-3 and TRBJ1-2, with D possibly matching TRBD1 (5 bases). Trimming took off 5 bases at V and 4 bases at J, with 17 bases between the two ends. The CDR3 totals 15 residues. Germline V CDR1 and CDR2: ENHRY, SYGVKD. Written as DNA, the CDR3 is TGTGCCATCAGTACCGGGGGGACGGCAACCTATGGCTACACCTTC. It encodes CAISTGGTATYGYTF.

This chain connects TRBV6-6 to TRBJ2-1; D uncertain. The length of the CDR3 is 13 residues. Trimming removed 1 base from V and 5 bases from J, with 6 bases in between. Germline V CDR1 and CDR2: MNHNY, SVGAGI (reference sequence). The CDR3 DNA reads as TGTGCCAGCAGTTACTTGTTTAACAATGAGCAGTTCTTC. Translating it yields CASSYLFNNEQFF.

This chain joins TRBV5-1 and TRBJ1-1, with TRBD1 matching over 12 bases. CDR3 length: 18 amino acids. Germline-derived CDR1 and CDR2 are SGHRS and YFSETQ. V was clipped by 4 bases and J by 0 bases; unmatched bases: 10. The CDR3 DNA reads TGCGCCAGCAGCGTCATTCCGGGACAGGGGGCGATGAACACTGAAGCTTTCTTT. Translated: CASSVIPGQGAMNTEAFF.

V gene TRBV18 combines with J gene TRBJ2-1; 14 positions agree with TRBD2. V dropped 3 bases and J dropped 9; count of bases not matched to a gene: 7. The CDR3 covers 16 residues. The V gene's germline CDR1 is KGHSH and CDR2 LQKENI. CDR3: CASSPMGLAGASEQFF. CDR3 nucleotides: TGTGCCAGCTCACCTATGGGACTAGCGGGAGCGAGTGAGCAGTTCTTC.

This chain links TRBV30 with TRBJ2-2, with TRBD2 matching over 10 bases. Germline values: CDR1 GTSNPN, CDR2 SVGIG (reference sequence). CDR3 length equals 18 residues. The V and J ends lost 5 bases and 6 bases, in that order; junction bases with no gene match: 18. CDR3 sequence reads: CAWPRASGSRESAGELFF. DNA for the CDR3: TGTGCCTGGCCCCGGGCTAGCGGGAGTAGGGAGTCTGCCGGGGAGCTGTTTTTT.

CDR3 region: CASSQQAGSTIYF. DNA for the CDR3: TGTGCCAGCAGTCAGCAGGCGGGTAGCACCATATATTTT. The chain carries TRBV28 and TRBJ1-3; D remains ambiguous. Germline V gives CDR1 MDHEN, CDR2 SYDVKM. CDR3 length equals 13 residues. Trimming shortened V by 5 bases and J by 9 bases, and 14 bases separated the two germline ends.

This chain uses TRBV4-2 with TRBJ2-7; 7 bases align to TRBD2. The V gene end was trimmed by 1 base and the J gene end by 3 bases; junction bases not matched to a gene: 12. Per the germline V gene, CDR1 is LGHNA and CDR2 is YNFKEQ. This CDR3 spans 17 amino acids. CDR3 region: CASSQASGGVKSYEQYF. DNA for the CDR3: TGTGCCAGCAGCCAAGCTAGCGGAGGCGTAAAAAGCTACGAGCAGTACTTC.

V and J are TRBV4-2 and TRBJ2-5, with 10 bases fitting TRBD2. From germline, CDR1 is LGHNA and CDR2 YNFKEQ. The CDR3 loop spans 16 amino acids. After removal of 2 bases from V and 1 base from J, the junction contained 4 bases not matched to a gene. This CDR3 reads CASSQRASGGQETQYF. As DNA, the CDR3 is TGTGCCAGCAGCCAACGGGCTAGCGGGGGCCAAGAGACCCAGTACTTC.

In this sample, this clone turned up a few times. The chain recombines TRBV28 with TRBJ1-1; D not certain. Germline CDR1 and CDR2: MDHEN and SYDVKM. This CDR3 contains 12 residues. Trimming removed 3 bases from V and 4 bases from J, with 6 bases in between. The CDR3 region has the DNA TGTGCCAGCAGTTTTCTCCCCACTGAAGCTTTCTTT. Translated: CASSFLPTEAFF. Supplemented by reference TRBV28 and TRBJ1-1, the full variable domain reads DVKVTQSSRYLVKRTGEKVFLECVQDMDHENMFWYRQDPGLGLRLIYFSYDVKMKEKGDIPEGYSVSREKKERFSLILESASTNQTSMYLCASSFLPTEAFFGQGTRLTVV.

The gene calls are TRBV5-1 and TRBJ2-1; 12 nucleotides align to TRBD2. Germline-derived CDR1 and CDR2 are SGHRS and YFSETQ. CDR3 length equals 14 residues. V gave up 6 bases and J gave up 3 bases; unmatched junction bases: 1. The CDR3 DNA follows: TGCGCCAGCACACTAGCGGGAGGCTACAATGAGCAGTTCTTC. Encoded protein: CASTLAGGYNEQFF.

This clone occurred a few times. The chain combines TRBV25-1 with TRBJ1-2, with D maybe TRBD1 (5 bases). This CDR3 comprises 13 residues. Germline V CDR1 and CDR2: MGHDK, SYGVNS. The V end was cut by 6 bases, the J end by 0 bases, with 8 bases between. The DNA for the CDR3 is TGTGCCAGCAGGGGGCAGCCTAACTATGGCTACACCTTC. Protein product: CASRGQPNYGYTF.